This entry concerns a single T cell receptor (beta chain). The data stem from a study of cytomegalovirus exposure and HLA in healthy donors. The PCR used 60 Vbeta and 13 Jbeta primers. The method was immunoSEQ multiplex PCR; TCRdb's version includes in-frame clones alone and lacks a portion of them. This sample yields 150,000 to 200,000 clones, of which around 81% are seen a single time; 1.5% to 2% belongs to the top ten. Germline V CDR1 and CDR2: LNHDA, SQIVND (reference sequence). V shed 6 bases and J shed 3 bases, with 14 bases lying between them. This CDR3 comprises 14 residues. The rearrangement joins TRBV19 to TRBJ1-1; D possibly corresponds to TRBD1 (5 bases). Source material: PBMCs. This sequence originates from a man younger than 35 in good health and CMV-seronegative. The CDR3 nucleotides read TGTGCCAGTAGGCGCCGTCGGGGGGACACTGAAGCTTTCTTT. Translated, it gives CASRRRRGDTEAFF.